What follows are 23 T cell receptor beta chains derived from one specimen sequenced in a study of blood T cell repertoires in COVID-19. Generated by immunoSEQ multiplex PCR, the TCRdb table keeps only in-frame clones and is missing some. This table holds about 170,000 clones, under 95% found once. Material: peripheral blood. The receptors originated from a man younger than 35 with COVID-19, enrolled during active disease.

This clone has a handful of counts. The chain combines TRBV5-4 with TRBJ2-7; 9 bases agree with TRBD2. Trimming took 3 bases from V and 5 from J; bases not matched to a gene: 6. This CDR3 has 14 amino acids. Per germline, CDR1 SGHNT and CDR2 YYREEE (reference sequence). The chain's CDR3 is CASSWGAGGNEQYF. In nucleotides, the CDR3 is TGTGCCAGCAGCTGGGGAGCGGGAGGAAACGAGCAGTACTTC. Supplemented by reference TRBV5-4 and TRBJ2-7, the full variable domain reads ETGVTQSPTHLIKTRGQQVTLRCSSQSGHNTVSWYQQALGQGPQFIFQYYREEENGRGNFPPRFSGLQFPNYSSELNVNALELDDSALYLCASSWGAGGNEQYFGPGTRLTVT.

The rearrangement joins TRBV11-2 to TRBJ1-1; no clear D. Germline loops: CDR1 SGHAT, CDR2 FQNNGV. The V end lost 5 bases, the J end lost 0 bases, and 13 bases lay between the germline ends. The CDR3 has 15 amino acids. This CDR3 is CASSNTYGVNTEAFF. Here the CDR3 DNA reads TGTGCCAGCAGCAATACCTACGGGGTGAACACTGAAGCTTTCTTT.

The CDR3 region is CASSVSKLPNYGYTF. The CDR3 region has the DNA TGTGCCAGCAGCGTATCCAAGCTGCCTAACTATGGCTACACCTTC. This rearrangement joins TRBV9 to TRBJ1-2; D gene unclear. The CDR3 has 15 amino acids. V was trimmed by 1 base and J by 0 bases, leaving 10 bases between them. Germline V gene data show CDR1 as SGDLS and CDR2 as YYNGEE.

This rearrangement joins TRBV11-2 to TRBJ2-1, with 7 positions matching TRBD2. Germline assignment: CDR1 SGHAT and CDR2 FQNNGV. The trim removed 8 bases at V and 5 bases at J, leaving 15 bases unmatched. This CDR3 comprises 16 residues. In nucleotides, the CDR3 is TGTGCCAGCCTTAGCGGGCCCTTCCTAGGGAACAATGAGCAGTTCTTC. It yields the protein CASLSGPFLGNNEQFF.

CDR3 coding DNA: TGTGCCAGCAGCTACGGGACCGGGGAGCTGTTTTTT. Protein sequence: CASSYGTGELFF. The chain employs TRBV11-3 and TRBJ2-2; D remains unclear. This CDR3 is built from 12 residues. Trimming pared 4 bases from V and 5 bases from J, leaving 5 bases between. Germline lookup yields CDR1 SGHNT and CDR2 YENEEA.

CDR3 nucleotide sequence: TGTGCCAGCAGTTTTGGCGGAGGAGAGCAGTACTTC. As protein: CASSFGGGEQYF. The rearrangement links TRBV12-3 or TRBV12-4 to TRBJ2-7; weak D call: TRBD2 (5 bases). Between the trimmed V and J ends, which lost 3 bases and 7 bases, there was a span of 10 bases. The CDR3 consists of 12 residues.

The chain is built from TRBV7-2 and TRBJ2-5; no reliable D call. Per the germline V gene, CDR1 is SGHTA and CDR2 is FQGNSA. The CDR3 is made up of 13 amino acids. V lost 3 bases and J 5 bases, leaving 10 bases between the germline ends. The CDR3 protein is CASSFTRSETQYF. In nucleotides, the CDR3 is TGTGCCAGCAGCTTCACCCGGTCGGAGACCCAGTACTTC.

This clone was seen a handful of times. The rearrangement links TRBV5-6 to TRBJ2-1; 9 bases align to TRBD2. The germline V gene encodes CDR1 SGHDT and CDR2 YYEEEE. The CDR3 has 19 residues. V lost 0 bases and J lost 5; bases outside the gene matches: 15. This CDR3 reads CASSLVGSAGGSDHNEQFF. In DNA, the CDR3 is TGTGCCAGCAGCTTGGTCGGCTCAGCGGGAGGCTCGGACCACAATGAGCAGTTCTTC.

This chain uses TRBV29-1 with TRBJ1-5; 9 bases align to TRBD1. V lost 6 bases to trimming and J lost 8 bases; unmatched junction nucleotides: 11. There are 14 residues in the CDR3. From germline, CDR1 is SQVTM and CDR2 ANQGSEA. CDR3 amino acids: CSVGARDREEPQHF. The CDR3 DNA is TGCAGCGTCGGTGCACGGGACAGGGAGGAGCCCCAGCATTTT.

This chain joins TRBV4-1 and TRBJ2-5; 11 bases match TRBD1. Germline-derived CDR1 and CDR2 are MGHRA and YSYEKL. The CDR3 sequence is 16 residues long. J gave up 4 bases and V 0 bases, and 4 bases lay outside the gene matches. The CDR3 protein is CASSQDLGQGGETQYF. CDR3 bases: TGCGCCAGCAGCCAAGATCTGGGACAGGGGGGAGAGACCCAGTACTTC.

V gene TRBV2 combines with J gene TRBJ2-2, with D perhaps TRBD2 (5 bases). This CDR3 region has 15 residues. CDR1 and CDR2 (germline): SNHLY, FYNNEI. Trimming took off 6 bases at V and 6 bases at J, with 17 bases between the two ends. The CDR3 protein is CASSPTTRVAGELFF. The CDR3, as DNA: TGTGCCAGCAGCCCCACTACTAGAGTGGCCGGGGAGCTGTTTTTT.

The rearrangement uses TRBV5-5 and TRBJ1-4; D may be TRBD1 (5 bases). CDR3 length equals 13 residues. Germline CDR1 SGHKS, CDR2 YYEKEE (reference sequence). Between the trimmed V and J ends, which lost 4 bases and 8 bases, there was a span of 12 bases. The CDR3 sequence: CASSLQDWEKLFF. The CDR3 coding sequence is TGTGCCAGCAGCCTACAGGATTGGGAAAAACTGTTTTTT.

The V and J genes are TRBV19 and TRBJ1-3; 7 nucleotides line up with TRBD1. The germline V gene has CDR1 LNHDA and CDR2 SQIVND (reference sequence). CDR3 length: 15 residues. The V segment lost 6 bases and the J segment 2 bases; nucleotides outside the gene matches: 7. In nucleotides, the CDR3 is TGTGCCAGTAGGCCTTCAGGGGGGCCTGGAAACACCATATATTTT. It codes for CASRPSGGPGNTIYF. The full variable domain, completed using reference TRBV19 and TRBJ1-3, is DGGITQSPKYLFRKEGQNVTLSCEQNLNHDAMYWYRQDPGQGLRLIYYSQIVNDFQKGDIAEGYSVSREKKESFPLTVTSAQKNPTAFYLCASRPSGGPGNTIYFGEGSWLTVV.

V gene TRBV5-6 combines with J gene TRBJ1-1; D not resolved. This CDR3 is 14 amino acids long. CDR1 and CDR2 (germline): SGHDT, YYEEEE. Trimming cost V 4 bases and J 1 base, with 11 bases left between them. The DNA of the CDR3 is TGTGCCAGCAGCGCGCGGGTACGGAACACTGAAGCTTTCTTT. Translation gives CASSARVRNTEAFF.

The rearrangement joins TRBV7-2 to TRBJ1-3, with 7 bases aligning to TRBD1. The germline V gene has CDR1 SGHTA and CDR2 FQGNSA. The CDR3 runs to 18 residues. The V and J ends lost 5 bases and 0 bases, in that order; junction bases with no gene match: 13. The CDR3 DNA follows: TGTGCCAGCAGCAACCCTACTGGACAGGCCAACTCTGGAAACACCATATATTTT. It encodes CASSNPTGQANSGNTIYF. Full variable domain (rest looked up from reference TRBV7-2 and TRBJ1-3): GAGVSQSPSNKVTEKGKDVELRCDPISGHTALYWYRQSLGQGLEFLIYFQGNSAPDKSGLPSDRFSAERTGGSVSTLTIQRTQQEDSAVYLCASSNPTGQANSGNTIYFGEGSWLTVV.

The chain is built from TRBV7-9 and TRBJ1-1; no firm D call. The length of the CDR3 is 13 residues. The V gene lost 5 bases and the J gene lost 0 bases, with 7 bases spanning the gap. Per germline, CDR1 SEHNR and CDR2 FQNEAQ (reference sequence). The CDR3 sequence is CASSLSLNTEAFF. CDR3 nucleotides: TGTGCCAGCAGCCTATCGTTGAACACTGAAGCTTTCTTT.

The rearrangement links TRBV5-1 to TRBJ2-1, with TRBD2 matching 9 bases. This CDR3 is built from 17 residues. V dropped 3 bases and J dropped 7; count of bases not matched to a gene: 14. CDR1 is SGHRS and CDR2 is YFSETQ in the germline V gene. The CDR3 region has the DNA TGCGCCAGCAGCTGGTCACGGGGCGGGAGGGCCCTGAATGAGCAGTTCTTC. Its protein is CASSWSRGGRALNEQFF.

The chain has TRBV10-2 and TRBJ2-7, with a weak D call TRBD2 (6 bases). The CDR3 length is 13 residues. Germline-derived CDR1 and CDR2 are WSHSY and SAAADI. V lost 3 bases and J lost 2, with 8 bases in between. The CDR3 loop reads CASSESGAYEQYF. Here the CDR3 DNA reads TGCGCCAGCAGTGAATCGGGGGCCTACGAGCAGTACTTC.

The chain employs TRBV28 and TRBJ2-7; a weak D match, TRBD2 (5 bases). The CDR3 contains 15 residues. In germline, CDR1 is MDHEN, CDR2 SYDVKM. Trimming took 5 bases from V and 2 from J, leaving 16 bases between them. The CDR3 DNA sequence: TGTGCCAGCAGTGATAGGGTGAAGCGGACCTACGAGCAGTACTTC. Protein: CASSDRVKRTYEQYF.

The chain recombines TRBV6-2 or TRBV6-3 with TRBJ1-2, with D uncertain. Germline V gene lookup returns CDR1 MNHEY and CDR2 SVGEGT. The V gene lost 5 bases and the J gene lost 2 bases, with 15 bases spanning the gap. The CDR3 is 15 amino acids. This chain's CDR3 is CASSPALGGNYGYTF. CDR3 sequence (DNA): TGTGCCAGCAGTCCCGCGTTAGGCGGCAACTATGGCTACACCTTC.

The chain joins TRBV7-2 to TRBJ2-7; TRBD2 might be the D (6 bases). This CDR3 has 15 amino acids. Trimming shortened V by 0 bases and J by 9 bases, and 18 bases separated the two germline ends. Per the germline V gene, CDR1 is SGHTA and CDR2 is FQGNSA. CDR3 in amino acids: CASSLAGTALVGQYF. The CDR3 region has the DNA TGTGCCAGCAGCTTAGCTGGGACTGCTCTAGTCGGGCAGTACTTC. The full variable domain, completed using reference TRBV7-2 and TRBJ2-7, is GAGVSQSPSNKVTEKGKDVELRCDPISGHTALYWYRQSLGQGLEFLIYFQGNSAPDKSGLPSDRFSAERTGGSVSTLTIQRTQQEDSAVYLCASSLAGTALVGQYFGPGTRLTVT.

This chain joins TRBV27 and TRBJ1-5; D uncertain. The CDR3 has 13 amino acids. V was clipped by 5 bases and J by 6 bases, with 11 bases between them. Germline-derived CDR1 and CDR2 are MNHEY and SMNVEV (reference sequence). CDR3 sequence (DNA): TGTGCCAGCAGTCTCAGGATTGGTCAGCCCCAGCATTTT. Translating it yields CASSLRIGQPQHF.

This clone showed up just a few times. The chain employs TRBV28 and TRBJ1-5, with 9 bases fitting TRBD1. The germline V gene has CDR1 MDHEN and CDR2 SYDVKM. The CDR3 runs to 17 residues. Losses at the gene ends were 3 bases for V and 1 base for J; bases not matched to a gene: 7. The CDR3 nucleotides are TGTGCCAGCAGTTTCCCCTTGACAGGGGGGAGCAATCAGCCCCAGCATTTT. Translated, it gives CASSFPLTGGSNQPQHF.